This is a list of T cell receptor beta chains from one sample in a study of blood T cell repertoires in COVID-19. This table comes from immunoSEQ multiplex PCR, and its TCRdb copy is limited to in-frame clones, with some not included. The table lists 150,000 to 180,000 clones, roughly 80% of them singletons. Sequencing input: peripheral blood. These receptors were obtained from an elderly man with acute or convalescent COVID-19. Each CDR3 is given with its conserved first and last residue. Each record gives: V gene, clone size, D gene, J gene, CDR3 DNA, CDR3 protein. The D gene is left open where the match is weak. For some rows the clone size is stated as once, few or many, or as a class when expanded; others skip it.

TRBV27	.	TRBD2	TRBJ2-7	TGTGCCAGCAGTTTATCTAGCGGGTACTACGAGCAGTACTTC	CASSLSSGYYEQYF
TRBV7-9	.	.	TRBJ2-5	TGTGCCAGCAGCCCTGACGGGGGGCCCGCCAGGGAGACCCAGTACTTC	CASSPDGGPARETQYF
TRBV18	few	.	TRBJ2-5	TGTGCCAGCTCACGAGGGAGCGAGACCCAGTACTTC	CASSRGSETQYF
TRBV3-1/TRBV3-2	.	TRBD2	TRBJ2-1	TGTGCCAGCAGCCAGGCCGGGACTAGCGGGGGGAAGTTCTTC	CASSQAGTSGGKFF
TRBV28	.	.	TRBJ1-4	TGTGCCAGCAGGGCGGCAGGGTCGGGTGAAAAACTGTTTTTT	CASRAAGSGEKLFF
TRBV2	.	.	TRBJ1-2	TGTGCCAGCAGTTATTTAGCTAACTATGGCTACACCTTC	CASSYLANYGYTF
TRBV6-5	many	.	TRBJ1-4	TGTGCCAGCAGTAACCCAGGGGAAAAACTGTTTTTT	CASSNPGEKLFF
TRBV3-1/TRBV3-2	.	.	TRBJ1-1	TGTGCCAGCAGCCCTCCTCCAGGGGCTGAAGCTTTCTTT	CASSPPPGAEAFF
TRBV19	.	.	TRBJ1-5	TGTGCCAGTAGTGTCCTGGGCCCGAATCAGCCCCAGCATTTT	CASSVLGPNQPQHF
TRBV27	.	.	TRBJ2-5	TGTGCCAGCAGTTTATCGCGGGGCACAGAGACCCAGTACTTC	CASSLSRGTETQYF
TRBV20-1	.	.	TRBJ1-4	TGCAGTGCCAGGGCCGAAAAACTGTTTTTT	CSARAEKLFF
TRBV11-2	.	.	TRBJ1-6	TGTGCCAGCAGCTCCCCAGACAGTAATTCACCCCTCCACTTT	CASSSPDSNSPLHF
TRBV5-5	.	TRBD1	TRBJ1-4	TGTGCCAGCAGCGCCACCGGGACAGGGGGTTTTGAAAAACTGTTTTTT	CASSATGTGGFEKLFF
TRBV19	.	TRBD1	TRBJ2-5	TGTGCCAGTAGCAGGGACAGGACTCAAGAGACCCAGTACTTC	CASSRDRTQETQYF
TRBV7-9	.	.	TRBJ2-1	TGTGCCAGCAGCTTAGATCCCGGAGGGTGGGAGAATGAGCAGTTCTTC	CASSLDPGGWENEQFF
TRBV9	.	.	TRBJ1-2	TGTGCCAGCAGCGTCTCCTCGGGGATCTATGGCTACACCTTC	CASSVSSGIYGYTF
TRBV10-3	.	.	TRBJ1-2	TGTGCCATCAGTGAGGGGCAGGACTATGGCTACACCTTC	CAISEGQDYGYTF